What follows are 13 T cell receptor beta chains derived from one specimen sequenced in a study of CD8 T cells in Susac syndrome (dated by TCRdb to between 2018 and 2021). Library method: the immunoSEQ multiplex PCR assay. RNA was extracted with the RNeasy kit and about 0.5 to 1 ug was reverse transcribed using random hexamers. Clones were called with MiXCR by TCRdb after fastp trimmed the public reads at Q25, and only in-frame beta chains were retained. Under each unique CDR3 protein, matching rows form one entry showing the most common genes and DNA. This sample comprises 77,000 or so distinct CDR3 sequences, under 95% of them detected only once. The ten largest make up 0.5% to 0.65% of the sample. The sample comprised CD4+ T cells from PBMCs. The receptors come from a human donor with Susac syndrome.

J is TRBJ2-7 and V is TRBV20-1; TRBD2 agrees at 9 bases. Germline loops: CDR1 DFQATT, CDR2 SNEGSKA (reference sequence). CDR3 length equals 13 residues. V lost 6 bases to trimming and J lost 3 bases; unmatched junction nucleotides: 6. For the CDR3, the DNA is TGCAGTGCGAAAGCGGGAGGTATCTACGAGCAGTACTTC. As protein: CSAKAGGIYEQYF.

The J gene is TRBJ1-5, the V gene TRBV2; no firm D call. CDR1 is SNHLY, CDR2 FYNNEI, per germline. CDR3 length: 15 residues. V was cut by 5 bases and J by 4 bases, with 15 bases left in between. CDR3 residues: CASSRRAIVNQPQHF. CDR3 nucleotide sequence: TGTGCCAGCAGTCGCCGGGCCATCGTTAATCAGCCCCAGCATTTT.

The chain uses TRBV7-9 and TRBJ2-7, with no clear D. Per the germline V gene, CDR1 is SEHNR and CDR2 is FQNEAQ (reference sequence). This CDR3 is built from 14 residues. V gave up 6 bases and J gave up 5 bases, with 17 bases separating them. The CDR3 DNA reads as TGTGCCAGCAGGCCCTCCCGCGATCGCCACGAGCAGTACTTC. Translated, it gives CASRPSRDRHEQYF.

The chain combines TRBV12-3 or TRBV12-4 with TRBJ1-2; D possibly corresponds to TRBD1 (6 bases). Trimming removed 2 bases from V and 4 bases from J, with 17 bases in between. The CDR3 is 16 residues long. Written as DNA, the CDR3 is TGTGCCAGCAGTTTACTTCGGGCAGGGGATACCTATGGCTACACCTTC. Protein: CASSLLRAGDTYGYTF.

The rearrangement joins TRBV7-8 to TRBJ2-6, with D perhaps TRBD1 (5 bases). The CDR3 contains 16 residues. CDR1 is SGHVS and CDR2 is FQNEAQ in the germline V gene. The V end lost 4 bases, the J end lost 2 bases, and 12 bases lay between the germline ends. CDR3 sequence (DNA): TGTGCCAGCAGCTCTGACAGATCCGCTGGGGCCAACGTCCTGACTTTC. Translated, it gives CASSSDRSAGANVLTF.

This clonotype was observed once. The gene calls are TRBV6-2 or TRBV6-3 and TRBJ2-1; D is possibly TRBD1 (9 bases). This CDR3 contains 19 residues. Germline loops: CDR1 MNHEY, CDR2 SVGEGT. V shed 2 bases and J shed 1 base, with 21 bases lying between them. The CDR3 protein is CASSYRGGQGPSSYNEQFF. The DNA for the CDR3 is TGTGCCAGCAGTTACCGGGGGGGACAGGGTCCTTCGTCCTACAATGAGCAGTTCTTC.

The chain joins TRBV19 to TRBJ2-7; 9 bases match TRBD2. The J segment lost 1 base and the V segment lost 5 bases, leaving 9 bases of the junction unmatched. The germline V gene encodes CDR1 LNHDA and CDR2 SQIVND (reference sequence). This CDR3 spans 16 amino acids. The CDR3 spells CASSPRSSGGSYEQYF. Here the CDR3 DNA reads TGTGCCAGTAGTCCTCGGAGTAGCGGGGGATCCTACGAGCAGTACTTC.

The rearrangement uses TRBV29-1 and TRBJ2-3; D is perhaps TRBD1 or TRBD2 (5 bases each). The CDR3 totals 14 residues. The germline V gene encodes CDR1 SQVTM and CDR2 ANQGSEA. V lost 7 bases and J lost 0, with 14 bases in between. In DNA, the CDR3 is TGCAGCGGCCGCCGGGACGGAAGCACAGATACGCAGTATTTT. Its protein product is CSGRRDGSTDTQYF.

As DNA, the CDR3 is TGTGCCAGCAGTCCCAAACAGGGGTGGAGAAGCTATGGCTACACCTTC. Translated, it gives CASSPKQGWRSYGYTF. The chain has TRBV12-3 or TRBV12-4 and TRBJ1-2; TRBD1 aligns across 7 bases. The CDR3 is 16 residues long. V gave up 5 bases and J gave up 4 bases; unmatched junction bases: 13.

The rearrangement joins TRBV6-5 to TRBJ1-5; D is ambiguous. CDR1 is MNHEY, CDR2 SVGAGI, per germline. With 5 bases removed from V and 3 bases from J, the gap between germline ends came to 8 bases. The CDR3 runs 13 residues. This CDR3 reads CASSISYNQPQHF. The CDR3 nucleotides are TGTGCCAGCAGTATATCCTACAATCAGCCCCAGCATTTT.

The gene calls are TRBV18 and TRBJ1-2; no definite D call. The CDR3 extends over 13 amino acids. Germline V gene sequence: CDR1 KGHSH, CDR2 LQKENI. V lost 4 bases and J lost 8, with 14 bases in between. CDR3 in amino acids: CASSLDLPAGYTF. The CDR3 DNA follows: TGTGCCAGCTCACTCGACCTACCGGCAGGCTACACCTTC.

The chain has TRBV9 and TRBJ2-2; D might be TRBD2 (6 bases). V was trimmed by 4 bases and J by 0 bases, leaving 13 bases between them. The CDR3 runs to 16 residues. Germline V CDR1 and CDR2: SGDLS, YYNGEE. CDR3 sequence (DNA): TGTGCCAGCAGCACACGCTCTAGCGCGAACACCGGGGAGCTGTTTTTT. It specifies CASSTRSSANTGELFF.

V and J are TRBV7-2 and TRBJ2-1, with D unclear. This CDR3 spans 14 amino acids. Germline CDR1 is SGHTA and CDR2 is FQGNSA. Trimming cost V 1 base and J 9 bases, with 13 bases left between them. The CDR3 coding sequence is TGTGCCAGCAGCTTAGACGGAAGGGCGCTTGAGCAGTTCTTC. Protein sequence: CASSLDGRALEQFF.